The 18 T cell receptor beta chains below were found in one sample sequenced in a study of T cells in women clearing cervical HPV infection. The data were produced by immunoSEQ multiplex PCR, yet TCRdb's version contains in-frame clones alone and is incomplete. The specimen's table records about 30,000 clones. Sequencing was performed on blood buffy coat. Source of these receptors: a woman aged 18 to 75 with a cervical HPV16 infection that either progressed to CIN3+ or cleared (not recorded which).

In regard to this clone: The missing CDR3 end, 3 residues past where the read stops, is filled in from the germline J gene. This chain connects TRBV5-1 to TRBJ2-5; 10 positions agree with TRBD1. Trimming cost V 5 bases and J 4 bases; bases outside gene matches: 5. Germline V CDR1 and CDR2: SGHRS, YFSETQ. The CDR3 is 14 amino acids. CDR3 residues: CASSPGTGVETQYF. The CDR3 DNA, read in part, is TGCGCCAGCAGTCCCGGGACAGGGGTAGAGACC.

As concerns this clone: The read stops 3 residues short of the end of the CDR3; the missing end is completed from the germline J gene. J is TRBJ2-7 and V is TRBV18; 7 bases align to TRBD1. The CDR3 totals 14 residues. V trimming: 2 bases; J trimming: 0 bases; junction bases outside the gene matches: 1. CDR1 and CDR2 from the germline V gene are KGHSH and LQKENI. The DNA read from the CDR3 is TGTGCCAGCTCACCAGGGACAGACTCCTACGAG. Its protein product is CASSPGTDSYE. The full CDR3 protein reads CASSPGTDSYEQYF.

Points on this clone: The missing CDR3 end, 3 residues past where the read stops, is filled in from the germline J gene. The chain uses TRBV7-9 and TRBJ2-7; the D gene is possibly TRBD1 (5 bases). The V and J ends lost 7 bases and 2 bases respectively, with 15 bases between them. Looked up from germline, CDR1 is SEHNR and CDR2 is FQNEAQ (reference sequence). The CDR3 extends over 14 amino acids. The covered CDR3 bases are TGTGCCAGCACCTCGTCAACAGGTACCTACGAG. Its translation is CASTSSTGTYE. The CDR3, in full, reads CASTSSTGTYEQYF.

Points on this clone: The read is 3 residues too short to cover the CDR3 end, so that end is filled in from the germline J gene. The gene calls are TRBV5-4 and TRBJ2-1, with 8 bases lining up with TRBD2. CDR3 size: 14 residues. CDR1 SGHNT and CDR2 YYREEE come from the germline V gene (reference sequence). Unmatched junction bases numbered 5, after V lost 3 bases and J lost 6 bases. CDR3 loop: CASSSGTSRNEQFF. CDR3 DNA, as far as it was read: TGTGCCAGCAGCTCAGGGACTAGTCGCAATGAG.

Of note for this clone: Compared with germline, one end of the junction differs, possibly owing to a read error. The read halts 3 residues ahead of the CDR3 end, with the missing end drawn from the germline J gene. At the DNA level, this CDR3 is encoded by other sequences in the same sample as well. The chain combines TRBV6-1 with TRBJ1-3, with D possibly being TRBD1 (5 bases). Germline assignment: CDR1 MNHNS and CDR2 SASEGT. The CDR3 runs 14 residues. CDR3 DNA (partial): TGTGCCAGCAGTGGAGGGGTGGCTGGAAACACA. Protein: CASSGGVAGNT. The whole CDR3 reads CASSGGVAGNTIYF.

Concerning this clone: Sequencing ends 3 residues short of the CDR3 end; the germline J gene provides the rest. The V call is TRBV7-8, the J call TRBJ2-5; D not certain. The V end lost 1 base, the J end lost 5 bases, and 8 bases lay between the germline ends. Germline CDR1 and CDR2: SGHVS and FQNEAQ. CDR3 length: 13 amino acids. CDR3 DNA, as far as it was read: TGTGCCAGCAGCTTAGAGCGATGGGAGACC. Its translation is CASSLERWET. The complete CDR3 reads CASSLERWETQYF.

As for this clone: The read falls 3 residues short of the CDR3 end, and the missing part is taken from the germline J gene. This chain uses TRBV2 with TRBJ2-7, with 13 bases that match TRBD2. From germline, CDR1 is SNHLY and CDR2 FYNNEI. This CDR3 comprises 15 residues. Unmatched junction bases numbered 7, after V lost 6 bases and J lost 5 bases. CDR3 amino acids: CASSGLAGVPHEQYF. CDR3 DNA (partial): TGTGCCAGCAGCGGACTAGCGGGAGTCCCCCACGAG.

On this clone itself: The read ends 3 residues before the CDR3 terminus; that terminus is restored from the germline J gene. This chain connects TRBV20-1 to TRBJ2-5, with TRBD1 identical over 7 bases. The V and J ends lost 3 bases and 7 bases, in that order; junction bases with no gene match: 11. The CDR3 is made up of 14 amino acids. CDR1 is DFQATT, CDR2 SNEGSKA, per germline (reference sequence). CDR3 region: CSARHRDSRATQYF. CDR3 DNA, as far as it was read: TGCAGTGCTAGGCACCGGGACAGTCGTGCGACC.

Worth noting for this clone: Coverage ceases 3 residues before the CDR3 finishes, and the germline J gene fills in the end. The chain combines TRBV5-1 with TRBJ2-3, with no clear D. Trimming took off 1 base at V and 5 bases at J, with 5 bases between the two ends. Germline V gene data show CDR1 as SGHRS and CDR2 as YFSETQ. The CDR3 runs to 12 residues. The CDR3 bases that were read are TGCGCCAGCAGCTTGACCAGAGATACG. Amino acids: CASSLTRDT. The full CDR3 sequence reads CASSLTRDTQYF. Combining the CDR3 with reference TRBV5-1 and TRBJ2-3 gives the whole variable domain KAGVTQTPRYLIKTRGQQVTLSCSPISGHRSVSWYQQTPGQGLQFLFEYFSETQRNKGNFPGRFSGRQFSNSRSEMNVSTLELGDSALYLCASSLTRDTQYFGPGTRLTVL.

Worth noting for this clone: The read gets to within 3 residues of the CDR3 end, and the germline J gene fills in the rest. This sequence joins TRBV2 and TRBJ1-2; no clear D. The CDR3 is 14 amino acids. Germline CDR1 is SNHLY and CDR2 is FYNNEI. V was shortened by 4 bases and J by 4 bases, with 13 bases between the two germline ends. The CDR3 bases that were read are TGTGCCAGCAGTGCGGCAGGAGGACTCTATGGC. This sequence encodes CASSAAGGLYG. The complete CDR3 protein is CASSAAGGLYGYTF.

With regard to this clone: With the read ending 3 residues before the CDR3 end, the germline J gene is used to fill in that end. This chain links TRBV7-2 with TRBJ1-2; D gene uncertain. Germline CDR1 is SGHTA and CDR2 is FQGNSA. There are 13 residues in the CDR3. The sequenced CDR3 bases are TGTGCCAGCAGCTTAGACCCGTACAATGAC. Translated: CASSLDPYND. The whole CDR3 is CASSLDPYNDYTF.

In the case of this clone: The read gets to within 3 residues of the CDR3 end, and the germline J gene fills in the rest. The chain couples TRBV18 to TRBJ2-1; TRBD1 matches at 9 bases. Germline assignment: CDR1 KGHSH and CDR2 LQKENI. The CDR3 is 16 residues long. The junction had 10 bases not matched to a gene; V was cut back by 8 bases and J by 2 bases. The sequenced part of the CDR3 DNA is TGTGCCAGCAGGAACAGGGGGCCCTTCACCTACAATGAG. It yields the protein CASRNRGPFTYNE. The whole CDR3 protein reads CASRNRGPFTYNEQFF.

In regard to this clone: The CDR3 end is not reached by the read, which stops 3 residues before it; the germline J gene fills it in. The chain combines TRBV20-1 with TRBJ1-3; D gene ambiguous. CDR1 and CDR2 from the germline V gene are DFQATT and SNEGSKA (reference sequence). The CDR3 totals 14 residues. V lost 3 bases and J 0 bases, leaving 9 bases between the germline ends. The CDR3 loop reads CSASSHSSGNTIYF. The DNA read from the CDR3 is TGCAGTGCTAGTTCCCACAGCTCTGGAAACACC.

CDR3 DNA (partial): TGTGCCAGCAGCTTAGTGGTGTGGGCGGGGCGGAGGCAAGAGACC. Translated, it gives CASSLVVWAGRRQET. The whole CDR3 region reads CASSLVVWAGRRQETQYF. The V call is TRBV7-8, the J call TRBJ2-5; possible D gene TRBD2, 6 bases. The CDR3 end lies 3 residues beyond the end of the read and is filled in from the germline J gene. The germline CDR1 and CDR2 sequences are SGHVS and FQNEAQ. The CDR3 sequence is 18 residues long. The ends were cut back, 1 base at V and 2 bases at J, with 20 bases in the middle.

A note on this clone: The read gets to within 3 residues of the CDR3 end, and the germline J gene fills in the rest. J is TRBJ2-3 and V is TRBV2, with 7 bases that match TRBD2. CDR1 is SNHLY and CDR2 is FYNNEI in the germline V gene. V lost 5 bases and J lost 0; bases outside the gene matches: 5. The CDR3 extends over 15 amino acids. CDR3 sequence reads: CASSIPGLSTDTQYF. CDR3 DNA (partial): TGTGCCAGCAGTATTCCGGGACTAAGCACAGATACG.

A remark on this clone: The read halts 3 residues ahead of the CDR3 end, with the missing end drawn from the germline J gene. The chain employs TRBV12-5 and TRBJ2-7; perhaps TRBD2 as D (6 bases). CDR1 is LGHNT, CDR2 FRNRAP, per germline. The CDR3 runs 17 residues. V lost 1 base and J lost 1, with 17 bases in between. The CDR3 bases that were read are TGTGCTAGTGGTTTGGGCCTCTTGCGGGATCGTTCCTACGAG. The encoded protein is CASGLGLLRDRSYE. The whole CDR3 is CASGLGLLRDRSYEQYF.

As for this clone: One end of the junction varies from germline; a read error may be responsible. The CDR3 end is not reached by the read, which stops 3 residues before it; the germline J gene fills it in. Other DNA sequences in this specimen translate into the identical CDR3. The V and J genes are TRBV30 and TRBJ1-3; D is perhaps TRBD1 (5 bases). Looked up from germline, CDR1 is GTSNPN and CDR2 is SVGIG (reference sequence). The CDR3 extends over 16 amino acids. Incomplete CDR3 DNA: TGTGCCTGGAGTGCCCCCGGGGGGGTCCCTGGAAACACT. Translation: CAWSAPGGVPGNT. The whole CDR3 is CAWSAPGGVPGNTIYF.

Concerning this clone itself: Read data end 3 residues before the CDR3 end; the end is taken from the germline J gene. This chain uses TRBV30 with TRBJ1-4, with 8 bases identical to TRBD1. From germline, CDR1 is GTSNPN and CDR2 SVGIG (reference sequence). The CDR3 covers 14 residues. V trimming: 5 bases; J trimming: 4 bases; junction bases outside the gene matches: 6. CDR3: CAWSPDRVNEKLFF. CDR3 DNA (partial): TGTGCCTGGTCGCCGGACAGGGTTAATGAAAAA. The variable domain in full, with the rest retrieved from reference TRBV30 and TRBJ1-4, is SQTIHQWPATLVQPVGSPLSLECTVEGTSNPNLYWYRQAAGRGLQLLFYSVGIGQISSEVPQNLSASRPQDRQFILSSKKLLLSDSGFYLCAWSPDRVNEKLFFGSGTQLSVL.